This T cell receptor (beta chain) was obtained from a study of cytomegalovirus exposure and HLA in healthy donors. 60 Vbeta and 13 Jbeta primers were used in PCR. Assay used: immunoSEQ multiplex PCR; TCRdb lists only in-frame clones, some missing. The sample yields around 210,000 clones, roughly 78% seen once. Germline V CDR1 and CDR2: MNHNS, SASEGT. The CDR3 consists of 13 residues. Trimming took 3 bases from V and 5 from J, leaving 11 bases between them. Material: PBMCs. The receptor's source is a boy aged 10-17 years in good health and CMV-seronegative. V gene TRBV6-1 combines with J gene TRBJ2-7, with D tentatively TRBD2 (7 bases). CDR3 protein: CASSDWGGNEQYF. In DNA form, the CDR3 reads TGTGCCAGCAGTGATTGGGGGGGCAACGAGCAGTACTTC.